One and the same sample provided the 22 T cell receptor beta chains below, sequenced in a study of response to subunit inactivated influenza vaccine. TCRdb passed the RT-PCR reads through MiXCR, listing each CDR3 protein once. Of roughly 650,000 distinct CDR3 sequences in the sample, around 13% were seen once. The sample in question was PBMCs from blood, obtained roughly 2 weeks before vaccination. Receptors originate from a man in his forties or fifties who received an inactivated influenza vaccine.

This clonotype showed up just a few times. The chain employs TRBV6-1 and TRBJ2-6; D remains unclear. The V gene's germline CDR1 is MNHNS and CDR2 SASEGT. Trimming removed 6 bases from V and 0 bases from J, with 9 bases in between. CDR3 size: 15 residues. The CDR3 protein is CASSFVSSGANVLTF. In DNA, the CDR3 is TGTGCCAGCAGCTTTGTGAGCTCTGGGGCCAACGTCCTGACTTTC.

The chain combines TRBV7-6 with TRBJ2-5; D unresolved. Germline values: CDR1 SGHVS, CDR2 FNYEAQ. Deletions cut 0 bases from V and 4 bases from J, with 15 bases between. CDR3 length equals 16 residues. The CDR3 reads CASSLAAIPRRETQYF. CDR3 coding DNA: TGTGCCAGCAGCTTAGCGGCGATACCCAGGAGAGAGACCCAGTACTTC.

This clonotype was seen more than once but under ten times. The rearrangement uses TRBV12-3 or TRBV12-4 and TRBJ2-3; 8 bases match TRBD2. V dropped 6 bases and J dropped 0; count of bases not matched to a gene: 11. The CDR3 totals 17 residues. CDR3: CASSPGGGGPSTDTQYF. DNA for the CDR3: TGTGCCAGCAGCCCCGGGGGCGGGGGGCCCAGCACAGATACGCAGTATTTT.

This clonotype was recorded at least ten times. This sequence joins TRBV29-1 and TRBJ1-2; weak D call: TRBD1 (6 bases). The V and J ends lost 4 bases and 8 bases respectively, with 14 bases between them. CDR1 is SQVTM and CDR2 is ANQGSEA in the germline V gene. This CDR3 has 12 residues. The CDR3: CSVAWGAKGYTF. The CDR3 bases are TGCAGCGTTGCGTGGGGGGCTAAAGGCTACACCTTC.

This clonotype appeared a few times. The rearrangement links TRBV28 to TRBJ1-2; no clear D gene. The CDR3 totals 13 residues. CDR1 and CDR2 from the germline V gene are MDHEN and SYDVKM. V lost 5 bases, J lost 7 bases, and 14 bases lay in between. DNA for the CDR3: TGTGCCAGCAGTCCAGCCCCAGTACTTGGCTACACCTTC. Its protein product is CASSPAPVLGYTF.

This chain joins TRBV14 and TRBJ2-5; TRBD1 matches 8 bases. CDR3 size: 14 residues. From germline, CDR1 is SGHDN and CDR2 FVKESK. V was clipped by 3 bases and J by 7 bases; unmatched bases: 7. CDR3 loop: CASSQDRAVGTQYF. In DNA form, the CDR3 reads TGTGCCAGCAGCCAGGACAGGGCGGTGGGGACCCAGTACTTC.

V usage is TRBV10-1 and J usage is TRBJ1-1; no firm D call. Trimming stripped 1 base from V and 0 bases from J, with 3 bases between. Germline CDR1 WNHNN, CDR2 SYGVQD (reference sequence). This CDR3 has 13 residues. This chain's CDR3 is CASSEYLNTEAFF. CDR3 DNA: TGCGCCAGCAGTGAGTACTTGAACACTGAAGCTTTCTTT.

V and J are TRBV9 and TRBJ2-2; D perhaps matches TRBD2 (5 bases). There are 13 residues in the CDR3. Between the trimmed V and J ends, which lost 2 bases and 5 bases, there was a span of 7 bases. CDR1 is SGDLS, CDR2 YYNGEE, per germline. CDR3 DNA: TGTGCCAGCAGCGTCTCGGGGACCGGGGAGCTGTTTTTT. Its protein product is CASSVSGTGELFF.

This clonotype turned up a few times. The J gene is TRBJ2-3, the V gene TRBV5-1, with no clear D. Germline CDR1 is SGHRS and CDR2 is YFSETQ. V lost 2 bases and J 5 bases, leaving 12 bases between the germline ends. The CDR3 is made up of 14 amino acids. The CDR3 nucleotides are TGCGCCAGCAGCTTACCCGATCAGCAAGATACGCAGTATTTT. Protein sequence: CASSLPDQQDTQYF.

This chain connects TRBV7-9 to TRBJ2-1, with 9 bases fitting TRBD2. The junction had 8 bases not matched to a gene; V was cut back by 2 bases and J by 9 bases. The CDR3 is made up of 15 amino acids. Germline loops: CDR1 SEHNR, CDR2 FQNEAQ (reference sequence). In DNA form, the CDR3 reads TGTGCCAGCAGCTTATTTAGCGGGAGTAGCGGTGAGCAGTTCTTC. Amino acid sequence: CASSLFSGSSGEQFF.

This clonotype was counted only a few times. V usage is TRBV27 and J usage is TRBJ2-3; D not certain. Trimming removed 3 bases from V and 6 bases from J, with 10 bases in between. This CDR3 contains 13 residues. Germline assignment: CDR1 MNHEY and CDR2 SMNVEV (reference sequence). The CDR3 reads CASSLLGYDTQYF. The CDR3 DNA sequence: TGTGCCAGCAGTTTGCTGGGTTACGATACGCAGTATTTT.

This clonotype has a handful of counts. The chain recombines TRBV7-8 with TRBJ2-5; no clear D. Germline V gene data show CDR1 as SGHVS and CDR2 as FQNEAQ. The CDR3 loop spans 13 amino acids. Trimming removed 5 bases from V and 7 bases from J, with 14 bases in between. CDR3 DNA sequence: TGTGCCAGCAGCGCTGGCGGATATCGGACCCAGTACTTC. It specifies CASSAGGYRTQYF.

Only a few counts were recorded for this clonotype. A read error may account for a junction end that differs from germline. The chain links TRBV7-8 to TRBJ2-1, with TRBD2 matching 7 bases. CDR3 length equals 17 residues. From germline, CDR1 is SGHVS and CDR2 FQNEAQ. CDR3 protein: CASSVAVGEGTDNEQFF. In nucleotides, the CDR3 is TGTGCCAGCAGCGTAGCCGTAGGGGAGGGTACGGACAATGAGCAGTTCTTC. Full variable domain (rest looked up from reference TRBV7-8 and TRBJ2-1): GAGVSQSPRYKVAKRGQDVALRCDPISGHVSLFWYQQALGQGPEFLTYFQNEAQLDKSGLPSDRFFAERPEGSVSTLKIQRTQQEDSAVYLCASSVAVGEGTDNEQFFGPGTRLTVL.

This chain joins TRBV5-4 and TRBJ2-7, with unresolved D. Per the germline V gene, CDR1 is SGHNT and CDR2 is YYREEE (reference sequence). V dropped 0 bases and J dropped 9 bases, with 16 bases sitting between them. The CDR3 sequence is 14 residues long. CDR3 nucleotides: TGTGCCAGCAGCTTGGCAGGCCAATACCCACGGCAGTACTTC. This codes for CASSLAGQYPRQYF.

The rearrangement joins TRBV5-4 to TRBJ2-5; tentative D call: TRBD1 (6 bases). The CDR3 runs to 15 residues. Germline CDR1 is SGHNT and CDR2 is YYREEE (reference sequence). Trimming stripped 3 bases from V and 3 bases from J, with 15 bases between. This chain's CDR3 is CASSSIGQNKETQYF. The CDR3 bases are TGTGCCAGCAGCTCCATTGGACAGAATAAAGAGACCCAGTACTTC.

The rearrangement links TRBV5-5 to TRBJ2-1; D may correspond to TRBD1 or TRBD2 (5 bases each). Germline V gives CDR1 SGHKS, CDR2 YYEKEE (reference sequence). The CDR3 has 15 amino acids. V was pared by 2 bases and J by 2 bases, with 11 bases between. CDR3 sequence reads: CASSFPRGTYNEQFF. Here the CDR3 DNA reads TGTGCCAGCAGCTTTCCACGGGGCACCTACAATGAGCAGTTCTTC.

This clonotype was observed many times. At one of its ends the junction is not consistent with the germline gene, which may arise from a read error. This chain uses TRBV7-2 with TRBJ2-1, with TRBD2 matching 7 bases. Looked up from germline, CDR1 is SGHTA and CDR2 is FQGNSA. This CDR3 contains 15 residues. The chain's CDR3 is CASSLVAGEYNEQFF. As DNA, the CDR3 is TGCGCCAGCAGCTTGGTGGCGGGGGAGTACAATGAGCAGTTCTTC. The whole variable domain, filled in from reference TRBV7-2 and TRBJ2-1, reads GAGVSQSPSNKVTEKGKDVELRCDPISGHTALYWYRQSLGQGLEFLIYFQGNSAPDKSGLPSDRFSAERTGGSVSTLTIQRTQQEDSAVYLCASSLVAGEYNEQFFGPGTRLTVL.

This clonotype occurred many times. The chain is built from TRBV10-3 and TRBJ1-1, with D unresolved. CDR3 size: 14 residues. V lost 4 bases to trimming and J lost 3 bases, with 12 bases between them. From germline, CDR1 is ENHRY and CDR2 SYGVKD. CDR3 in DNA: TGTGCCATCAGTGGATCGCCCGGGGACACTGAAGCTTTCTTT. Amino acid sequence: CAISGSPGDTEAFF.

The J gene is TRBJ1-5, the V gene TRBV6-2 or TRBV6-3; D is unclear. V was shortened by 5 bases and J by 9 bases, with 11 bases between the two germline ends. The CDR3 length is 12 residues. Germline assignment: CDR1 MNHEY and CDR2 SVGEGT. CDR3 protein: CASSPDAAPQHF. CDR3 DNA: TGTGCCAGCAGTCCCGACGCTGCGCCCCAGCATTTT.

This clonotype was counted between two and nine times. This sequence joins TRBV4-2 and TRBJ1-6; D is ambiguous. Per the germline V gene, CDR1 is LGHNA and CDR2 is YNFKEQ. The CDR3 contains 15 residues. V shed 2 bases and J shed 7 bases, with 12 bases lying between them. CDR3 sequence: CASSQWYQENSPLHF. The CDR3 coding sequence is TGTGCCAGCAGCCAATGGTATCAGGAGAATTCACCCCTCCACTTT.

This clonotype was detected a few times. The gene calls are TRBV29-1 and TRBJ2-4, with D possibly TRBD2 on 6 matching bases. This CDR3 region has 13 residues. Germline assignment: CDR1 SQVTM and CDR2 ANQGSEA. The V and J ends lost 4 bases and 2 bases respectively, with 9 bases between them. This CDR3 is CSVGGITKNIQYF. CDR3 coding DNA: TGCAGCGTTGGCGGGATTACCAAAAACATTCAGTACTTC. Complete variable domain (other parts from reference TRBV29-1 and TRBJ2-4): SAVISQKPSRDICQRGTSLTIQCQVDSQVTMMFWYRQQPGQSLTLIATANQGSEATYESGFVIDKFPISRPNLTFSTLTVSNMSPEDSSIYLCSVGGITKNIQYFGAGTRLSVL.

At least ten counts were recorded for this clonotype. The rearrangement links TRBV6-2 or TRBV6-3 to TRBJ1-1, with D maybe TRBD1 (5 bases). The V end lost 4 bases, the J end lost 5 bases, and 14 bases lay between the germline ends. This CDR3 spans 14 amino acids. CDR1 is MNHEY, CDR2 SVGEGT, per germline. CDR3 DNA: TGTGCCAGCAGTTTGGTACAGGTGGGTACTGAAGCTTTCTTT. It codes for CASSLVQVGTEAFF.